Here is one TCR beta chain with its context. Its antigen is not identified. The data are from a study of T cell responses to AZD1222 COVID-19 vaccine. Sequencing was performed with immunoSEQ multiplex PCR; in TCRdb, only in-frame clones are kept and a portion is missing. The table shows around 130,000 clones, with more than 80% occurring only once. Broader study findings: Repertoires were obtained solely post-peak T cell response. In a largely white British group with more females than males, clonal diversity was possibly underestimated. Baseline seropositives among AZD1222 recipients totaled only 5 or 6. Recipients of two AZD1222 doses showed rising Spike-specific TCR breadth and depth.

The receptor's source is an adult in good health. Specimen: peripheral blood, collected on day 0 of AZD1222 vaccination.

CDR3 residues: CASSFKTGGPTDTQYF. The CDR3 DNA sequence: TGTGCCAGCAGCTTCAAAACAGGGGGTCCCACAGATACGCAGTATTTT. The J gene is TRBJ2-3, the V gene TRBV5-4; TRBD1 matches at 8 bases. This CDR3 is built from 16 residues. Germline V gene sequence: CDR1 SGHNT, CDR2 YYREEE (reference sequence). Trimming at V came to 2 bases and at J to 2 bases, leaving 7 bases not matched to a gene.